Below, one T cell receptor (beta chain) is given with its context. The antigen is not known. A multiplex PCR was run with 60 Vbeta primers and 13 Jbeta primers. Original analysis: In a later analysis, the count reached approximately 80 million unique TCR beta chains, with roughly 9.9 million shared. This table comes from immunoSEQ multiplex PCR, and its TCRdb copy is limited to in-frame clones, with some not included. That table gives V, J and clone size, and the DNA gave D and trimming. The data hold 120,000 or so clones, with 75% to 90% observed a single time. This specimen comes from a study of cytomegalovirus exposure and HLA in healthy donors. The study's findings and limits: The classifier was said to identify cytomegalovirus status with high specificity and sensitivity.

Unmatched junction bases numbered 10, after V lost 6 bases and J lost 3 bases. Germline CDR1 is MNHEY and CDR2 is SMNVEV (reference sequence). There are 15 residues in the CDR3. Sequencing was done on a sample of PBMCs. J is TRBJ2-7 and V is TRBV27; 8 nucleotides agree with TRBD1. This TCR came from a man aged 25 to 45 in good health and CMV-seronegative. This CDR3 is CASSISGQGYYEQYF. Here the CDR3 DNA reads TGTGCCAGCAGCATTAGCGGACAGGGCTACTACGAGCAGTACTTC.